These T cell receptor beta chains were read from a single sample in a study of shared clonotypes between healthy human individuals. The method was immunoSEQ multiplex PCR; TCRdb's version includes in-frame clones alone and lacks a portion of them. Of some 630,000 clones in the sample, 95% to 97% were seen once. The specimen sequenced was naive CD8+ T cells sorted from blood. The receptors were sampled from a woman in her thirties in good health. Both conserved end residues are part of each CDR3. The D gene is left open where the match is weak. Clone size is shown for a subset of rows, as once, few, many or a class of expanded clone.

.	TRBV10-2	TRBJ2-5	.	CASSEAQGGETQYF	TGCGCCAGCAGTGAGGCACAGGGAGGTGAGACCCAGTACTTC
.	TRBV28	TRBJ1-2	.	CASSPQVPNYGYTF	TGTGCCAGCAGCCCCCAGGTGCCTAACTATGGCTACACCTTC
.	TRBV11-2	TRBJ2-7	.	CASSLGPGDTYEQYF	TGTGCCAGCAGCTTAGGTCCAGGGGATACCTACGAGCAGTACTTC
.	TRBV7-9	TRBJ2-1	.	CASSFSRGYNEQFF	TGTGCCAGCAGCTTTAGTCGGGGCTACAATGAGCAGTTCTTC
.	TRBV30	TRBJ1-5	few	CAWSVFSGGNQPQHF	TGTGCCTGGAGTGTTTTTTCCGGGGGCAATCAGCCCCAGCATTTT
.	TRBV19	TRBJ1-5	.	CASSARDKRNQPQHF	TGTGCCAGTAGTGCCCGGGACAAGCGCAATCAGCCCCAGCATTTT
.	TRBV5-1	TRBJ2-7	.	CASSSADSPSSYEQYF	TGCGCCAGCAGCAGTGCCGACAGCCCGAGCTCCTACGAGCAGTACTTC
TRBD2	TRBV13	TRBJ2-5	.	CASSNRTSGSQETQYF	TGTGCCAGCAGCAACCGGACTAGCGGGTCACAAGAGACCCAGTACTTC
.	TRBV7-9	TRBJ2-7	.	CASSLGTDAYF	TGTGCCAGCAGCTTGGGTACAGACGCGTACTTC
TRBD2	TRBV14	TRBJ2-3	.	CASSQMGLAGLDTQYF	TGTGCCAGCAGCCAAATGGGACTAGCGGGATTAGATACGCAGTATTTT
TRBD2	TRBV27	TRBJ2-1	.	CASSSGTSGSDEQFF	TGTGCCAGCAGTTCCGGGACTAGCGGGAGTGATGAGCAGTTCTTC
TRBD2	TRBV4-1	TRBJ2-7	.	CASSQDMTGGLYEQYF	TGCGCCAGCAGCCAAGATATGACGGGAGGGCTCTACGAGCAGTACTTC
.	TRBV5-4	TRBJ1-1	.	CASSFYNSLNTEAFF	TGTGCCAGCAGCTTTTATAACAGCTTGAACACTGAAGCTTTCTTT
.	TRBV28	TRBJ1-2	.	CASSPPAPGRDGYTF	TGTGCCAGCAGCCCCCCAGCGCCGGGACGTGACGGCTACACCTTC
.	TRBV25-1	TRBJ2-6	.	CAAILLGNVLTF	TGTGCCGCAATACTGCTAGGCAACGTCCTGACTTTC
TRBD2	TRBV11-2	TRBJ2-1	.	CASSLGVGRLFSYNEQFF	TGTGCCAGCAGCTTAGGGGTCGGGAGGCTTTTCTCCTACAATGAGCAGTTCTTC
.	TRBV5-6	TRBJ1-4	few	CASSYTGTLEKLFF	TGTGCCAGCAGCTATACCGGGACTCTCGAAAAACTGTTTTTT
.	TRBV11-2	TRBJ1-3	.	CASSPGTSGNTIYF	TGTGCCAGCAGCCCCGGGACATCTGGAAACACCATATATTTT
TRBD2	TRBV29-1	TRBJ2-7	once	CSVRGVTGHGTSGRDEQYF	TGCAGCGTAAGGGGGGTTACGGGACACGGGACTAGCGGGAGAGACGAGCAGTACTTC
TRBD2	TRBV2	TRBJ2-3	.	CASSEARGTSGTIDTQYF	TGTGCCAGCAGTGAAGCGCGGGGTACTAGCGGGACGATAGATACGCAGTATTTT
.	TRBV28	TRBJ2-7	once	CASSRGPYEQYF	TGTGCCAGCAGTAGAGGACCCTACGAGCAGTACTTC
TRBD2	TRBV11-3	TRBJ2-1	.	CASSPSGIYNEQFF	TGTGCCAGCAGCCCTAGCGGGATTTACAATGAGCAGTTCTTC
TRBD1	TRBV13	TRBJ2-7	.	CASSLPGQGTYEQYF	TGTGCCAGCAGCTTGCCGGGACAGGGGACGTACGAGCAGTACTTC
.	TRBV4-2	TRBJ2-7	.	CASSQEEGSLTYEQYF	TGTGCCAGCAGCCAGGAAGAGGGTAGCCTTACATACGAGCAGTACTTC
TRBD1	TRBV7-9	TRBJ1-2	once	CASKGTGLYGYTF	TGTGCCAGCAAAGGGACAGGCCTCTATGGCTACACCTTC
.	TRBV27	TRBJ2-3	.	CASSLRFWDTQYF	TGTGCCAGCAGTTTAAGGTTCTGGGATACGCAGTATTTT
.	TRBV4-1	TRBJ2-3	.	CASSRADRELDTQYF	TGCGCCAGCAGTCGCGCGGATCGGGAGTTAGATACGCAGTATTTT
TRBD1	TRBV27	TRBJ1-1	.	CATQRGRTTEAFF	TGTGCCACACAGAGGGGGCGTACCACTGAAGCTTTCTTT
.	TRBV7-9	TRBJ1-5	.	CASSFGLQPQHF	TGTGCCAGCAGCTTTGGTCTCCAGCCCCAGCATTTT